This T cell receptor beta chain was identified during a study of CD8+CD57+ T cells in acquired aplastic anemia. Looking at the study overall: DNA per sorted CD4+ or CD8+ sample ranged 0.2 to 27.4 ug, averaging around 3 ug.

Comment on this clonotype: The antigen is not known.

The template for TCR beta VDJ and CDR3 sequence profiling was genomic DNA. TCRdb recomputed calls from the reads with MiXCR, one row per CDR3 protein. The data contain over 150,000 distinct CDR3 sequences, roughly 63% of them singletons. General study points: Overlapping CD8+ CDR3 repertoires of patients and controls contained about 27 shared sequences. Statistical testing detected no significant gap in CD8+ Simpson's diversity between patients and controls.

The CDR3 runs to 15 residues. V lost 10 bases and J 8 bases, leaving 23 bases between the germline ends. Germline CDR1 and CDR2: SNHLY and FYNNEI. Patients who underwent sequencing had shown CD8+CD57+ cell expansion by flow cytometry. No patient had been given any therapy when blood was sampled. The source is a human donor with aplastic anemia. Material for sequencing was sorted CD4+, CD8+, or CD8+CD57+ T cells (not recorded which) from PBMCs. V gene TRBV2 combines with J gene TRBJ1-4, with D uncertain. This chain's CDR3 is CAINDQKEVEEKLFF. CDR3 nucleotide sequence: TGTGCCATCAATGATCAGAAGGAGGTGGAAGAAAAACTGTTTTTT.